Each of the 5 T cell receptor beta chains below was sequenced from the same sample in a study of cytomegalovirus exposure and HLA in healthy donors. Here immunoSEQ multiplex PCR was the method, and the copy in TCRdb shows in-frame clones only, minus some. The sample consists of around 120,000 clones, approximately 90% of them appearing once. Source material: PBMCs. The origin of the receptors is a woman aged 18-29 years in good health and CMV-seronegative.

This chain links TRBV6-5 with TRBJ1-6; D is ambiguous. The V end was cut by 6 bases, the J end by 8 bases, with 8 bases between. This CDR3 comprises 12 residues. Per germline, CDR1 MNHEY and CDR2 SVGAGI. In nucleotides, the CDR3 is TGTGCCAGCAGCTTACGGTATTCACCCCTCCACTTT. It is translated as CASSLRYSPLHF.

The chain combines TRBV6-5 with TRBJ2-5; tentative D call: TRBD2 (5 bases). The CDR3 length is 14 residues. Looked up from germline, CDR1 is MNHEY and CDR2 is SVGAGI. V was pared by 2 bases and J by 1 base, with 8 bases between. This CDR3 reads CASSYLAGQETQYF. The CDR3 region has the DNA TGTGCCAGCAGTTACCTCGCGGGCCAAGAGACCCAGTACTTC.

This rearrangement joins TRBV7-9 to TRBJ2-7; 9 bases map to TRBD1. Germline V gene data show CDR1 as SEHNR and CDR2 as FQNEAQ (reference sequence). Trimming took 3 bases from V and 0 from J; bases not matched to a gene: 0. This CDR3 region has 14 residues. The CDR3 spells CASSLDRGSYEQYF. CDR3 nucleotide sequence: TGTGCCAGCAGCTTGGACAGGGGCTCCTACGAGCAGTACTTC.

The table lists this clone with a few counts. The chain employs TRBV15 and TRBJ1-1; weak D call: TRBD1 (5 bases). V was cut by 3 bases and J by 5 bases, with 13 bases left in between. CDR1 LNHNV and CDR2 YYDKDF come from the germline V gene (reference sequence). CDR3 length: 14 amino acids. The DNA for the CDR3 is TGTGCCACCAGCAGGACAGTCCCTGGGACTGAAGCTTTCTTT. Residues: CATSRTVPGTEAFF.

This chain connects TRBV6-5 to TRBJ2-1, with 11 bases fitting TRBD2. With 7 bases clipped from V and 9 bases from J, the junction kept 5 bases outside the gene matches. The CDR3 runs 13 residues. Germline V gene lookup returns CDR1 MNHEY and CDR2 SVGAGI. The CDR3 bases are TGTGCCAGCACAGTAGCGGGAGGGGGTGAGCAGTTCTTC. Residues: CASTVAGGGEQFF.